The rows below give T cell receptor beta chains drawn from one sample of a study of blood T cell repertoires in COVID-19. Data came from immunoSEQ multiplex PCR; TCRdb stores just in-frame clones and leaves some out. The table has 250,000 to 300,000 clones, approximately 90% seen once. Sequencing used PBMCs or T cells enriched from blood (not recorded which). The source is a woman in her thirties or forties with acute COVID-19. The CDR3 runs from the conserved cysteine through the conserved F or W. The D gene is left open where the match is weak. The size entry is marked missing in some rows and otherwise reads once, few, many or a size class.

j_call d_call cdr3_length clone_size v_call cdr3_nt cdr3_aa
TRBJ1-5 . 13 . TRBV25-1 TGTGCCATACGGAGGGACTTGGGGCAGCCCCAGCATTTT CAIRRDLGQPQHF
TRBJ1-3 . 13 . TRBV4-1 TGCGCCAGCAGCCAAGAAAAGGGAGGTACCATATATTTT CASSQEKGGTIYF
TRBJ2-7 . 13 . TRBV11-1 TGTGCCAGCAGCTTATCACAGGCCTACGAGCAGTACTTC CASSLSQAYEQYF
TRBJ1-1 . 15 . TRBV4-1 TGCGCCAGCAGCCATCCCCGAGGGCCGAACACTGAAGCTTTCTTT CASSHPRGPNTEAFF
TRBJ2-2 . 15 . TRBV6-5 TGTGCCAGCAGGAGCCACAGGGTGTGGAGCGGGGAGCTGTTTTTT CASRSHRVWSGELFF
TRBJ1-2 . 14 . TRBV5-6 TGTGCCAGCAACAGGGCCGGGAGGGATTACGGCTACACCTTC CASNRAGRDYGYTF
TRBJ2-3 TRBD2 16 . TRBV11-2 TGTGCCAGCAGCTGGCCCCACGGGGGGGCCGGTGATACGCAGTATTTT CASSWPHGGAGDTQYF
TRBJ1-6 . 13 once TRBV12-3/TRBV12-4 TGTGCCAGCAGTTTAGCGTTAGGGGCCCCCCTCCACTTT CASSLALGAPLHF
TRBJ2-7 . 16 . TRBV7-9 TGTGCCAGCAGCTCTGGGGCGGGACCCGGCTCCTACGAGCAGTACTTC CASSSGAGPGSYEQYF
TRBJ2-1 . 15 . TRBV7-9 TGTGCCAGCAGCTTAGGGCAGGGAAGGCACAGTGAGCAGTTCTTC CASSLGQGRHSEQFF
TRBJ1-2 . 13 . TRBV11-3 TGTGCCAGCAGCCCGGTTTTGGACTATGGCTACACCTTC CASSPVLDYGYTF
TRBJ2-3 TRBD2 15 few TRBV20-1 TGCAGTGCTAGTGCGGCTAGCGGGAGATCGGATACGCAGTATTTT CSASAASGRSDTQYF
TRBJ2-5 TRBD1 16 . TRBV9 TGTGCCAGCAGCGTAGGGGGACAGGGGGTCCAAGAGACCCAGTACTTC CASSVGGQGVQETQYF
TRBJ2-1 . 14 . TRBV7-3 TGTGCCAGCAGCTTAGAGGTTGCTTACAATGAGCAGTTCTTC CASSLEVAYNEQFF
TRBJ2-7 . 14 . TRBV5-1 TGCGCCACCAATATCACGCCGGACAGCTACGAGCAGTACTTC CATNITPDSYEQYF
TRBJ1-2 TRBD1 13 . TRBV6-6 TGTGCCAGTCAATTGGGACAGACCTATGGCTACACCTTC CASQLGQTYGYTF
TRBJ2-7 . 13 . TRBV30 TGTGCCTGGAGCCCTTTCGGGGTTTCCGAGCAGTACTTC CAWSPFGVSEQYF
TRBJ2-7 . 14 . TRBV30 TGTGCCTGGAGTAGACACGGGGGAACTACCGAGCAGTACTTC CAWSRHGGTTEQYF
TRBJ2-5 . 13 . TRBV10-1 TGCGCCAAAACCCGGGGTTGGACAGAGACCCAGTACTTC CAKTRGWTETQYF
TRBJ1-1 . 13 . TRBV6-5 TGTGCCAGCAGGCGACAGCTGAACACTGAAGCTTTCTTT CASRRQLNTEAFF
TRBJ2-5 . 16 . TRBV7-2 TGTGCCAGCAGGGGGGCCCAGCGGGGAAAACCGGGGACCCAGTACTTC CASRGAQRGKPGTQYF
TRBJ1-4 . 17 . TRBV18 TGTGCCAGCTCGGCCGGGGGGCCGCAAACAACTAATGAAAAACTGTTTTTT CASSAGGPQTTNEKLFF
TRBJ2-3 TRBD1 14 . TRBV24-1 TGTGCCACCTCGCAAGGGGGCTGGACAGATACGCAGTATTTT CATSQGGWTDTQYF
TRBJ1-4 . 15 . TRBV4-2 TGTGCCAGCAGCCAAGATTGGGGGGTGGGTGAAAAACTGTTTTTT CASSQDWGVGEKLFF
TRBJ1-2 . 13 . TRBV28 TGTGGGACTCGAATCGGGGTTGGTTATGGCTACACCTTC CGTRIGVGYGYTF
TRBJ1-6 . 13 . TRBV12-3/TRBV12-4 TGTGCCAGCAGTTTATGGGGGGATTCACCCCTCCACTTT CASSLWGDSPLHF
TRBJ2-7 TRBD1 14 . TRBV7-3 TGTGCCAGCAGCTCGGGACAGGGGACCTACGAGCAGTACTTC CASSSGQGTYEQYF
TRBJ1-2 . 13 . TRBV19 TGTGCCAGTAGTATACAGGCGACGGGAGGCTACACCTTC CASSIQATGGYTF
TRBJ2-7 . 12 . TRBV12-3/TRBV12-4 TGTGCCAGCGAAGGGGAACCGTACGAGCAGTACTTC CASEGEPYEQYF
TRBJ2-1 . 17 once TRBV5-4 TGTGCCAGCAGCTTGGAGGGTGGGACAAAAACCTACAATGAGCAGTTCTTC CASSLEGGTKTYNEQFF
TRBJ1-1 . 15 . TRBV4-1 TGCGCCAGCAGCTCGGTCGTCCGGGTCTGGACTGAAGCTTTCTTT CASSSVVRVWTEAFF
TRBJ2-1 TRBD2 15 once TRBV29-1 TGCAGCGTTACTAGCGGGAGGGCCCCCTACAATGAGCAGTTCTTC CSVTSGRAPYNEQFF
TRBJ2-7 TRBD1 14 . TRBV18 TGTGCCAGCTCAGAGATGACAGGGTGGTACGAGCAGTACTTC CASSEMTGWYEQYF